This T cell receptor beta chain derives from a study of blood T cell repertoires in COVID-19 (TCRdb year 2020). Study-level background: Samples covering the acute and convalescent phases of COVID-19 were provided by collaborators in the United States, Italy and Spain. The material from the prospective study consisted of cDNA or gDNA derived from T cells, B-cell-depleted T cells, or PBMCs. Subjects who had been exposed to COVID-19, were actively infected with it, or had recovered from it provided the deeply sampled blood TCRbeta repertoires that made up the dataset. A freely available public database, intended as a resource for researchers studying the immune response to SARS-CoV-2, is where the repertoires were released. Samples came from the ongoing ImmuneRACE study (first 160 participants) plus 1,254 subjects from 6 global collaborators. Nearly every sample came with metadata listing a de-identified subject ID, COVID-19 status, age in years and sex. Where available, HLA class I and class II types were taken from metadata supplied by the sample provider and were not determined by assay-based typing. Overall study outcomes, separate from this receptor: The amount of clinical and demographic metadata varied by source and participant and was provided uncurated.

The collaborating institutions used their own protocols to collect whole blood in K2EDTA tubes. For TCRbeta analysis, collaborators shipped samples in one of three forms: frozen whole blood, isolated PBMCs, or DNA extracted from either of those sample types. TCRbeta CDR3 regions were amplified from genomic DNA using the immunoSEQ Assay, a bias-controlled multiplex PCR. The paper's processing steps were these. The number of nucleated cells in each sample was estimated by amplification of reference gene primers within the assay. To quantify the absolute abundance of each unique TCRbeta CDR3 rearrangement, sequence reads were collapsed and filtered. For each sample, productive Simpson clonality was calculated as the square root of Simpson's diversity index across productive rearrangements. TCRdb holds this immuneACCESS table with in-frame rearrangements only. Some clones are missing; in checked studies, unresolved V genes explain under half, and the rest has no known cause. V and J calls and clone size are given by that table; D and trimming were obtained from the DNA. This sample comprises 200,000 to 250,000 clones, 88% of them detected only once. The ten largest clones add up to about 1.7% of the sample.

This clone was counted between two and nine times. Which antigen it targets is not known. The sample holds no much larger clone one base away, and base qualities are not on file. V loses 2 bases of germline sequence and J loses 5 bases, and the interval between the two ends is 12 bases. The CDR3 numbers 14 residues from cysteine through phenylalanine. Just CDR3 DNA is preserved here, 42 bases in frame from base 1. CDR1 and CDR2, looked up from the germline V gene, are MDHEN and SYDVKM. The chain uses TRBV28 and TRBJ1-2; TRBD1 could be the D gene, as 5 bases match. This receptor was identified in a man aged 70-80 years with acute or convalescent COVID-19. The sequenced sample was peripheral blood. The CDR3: CASSLAGPSYGYTF. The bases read TGTGCCAGCAGTTTAGCAGGGCCTAGTTATGGCTACACCTTC.